This is a list of T cell receptor beta chains from one sample in a study of blood T cell repertoires in COVID-19. The data were produced by immunoSEQ multiplex PCR, yet TCRdb's version contains in-frame clones alone and is incomplete. The table shows about 170,000 clones, with roughly 85% occurring only once. The sequenced material came from peripheral blood. All receptors derive from a human donor with acute or convalescent COVID-19. The donor label of this sample is uncertain. Both conserved end residues are part of each CDR3. A D gene is named only where the DNA matches it firmly.

TRBV28	TRBD1	TRBJ2-2	CASRRQGGSSGGELFF
TRBV4-1	.	TRBJ2-7	CASSQDSRGPYEQYF
TRBV5-4	TRBD1	TRBJ1-2	CASSLDPGGASGYTF
TRBV7-8	TRBD1	TRBJ1-1	CASSTQGGQGTEAFF
TRBV28	.	TRBJ1-3	CASKEIGQSSGNTIYF
TRBV7-9	.	TRBJ1-4	CASSPSGRGGEKLFF
TRBV6-5	.	TRBJ1-6	CASSSDISNSPLHF
TRBV7-2	TRBD1	TRBJ2-7	CASSSMDRRAYEQYF
TRBV29-1	.	TRBJ1-2	CSVVYRDGYTF
TRBV11-3	.	TRBJ2-1	CASSLIGASYNEQFF
TRBV27	.	TRBJ1-6	CASSLSSYSSPLHF
TRBV30	TRBD1	TRBJ1-6	CAWSQPGQGTSPLHF
TRBV25-1	TRBD2	TRBJ2-5	CASRGLAQETQYF
TRBV4-1	TRBD2	TRBJ2-1	CASSQESSGGVHEQFF
TRBV5-6	.	TRBJ2-1	CASTPTGDNEQFF
TRBV19	.	TRBJ1-1	CASSIRDTVNTEAFF
TRBV9	.	TRBJ1-5	CASSAQSGPQHF